Listed below are T cell receptor beta chains from one sample, sequenced in a study of T-cell reconstitution after alpha-beta-depleted transplantation in children. TCRdb redid the calling of the PCR reads with MiXCR, one entry per CDR3 protein. The sample contains some 200,000 distinct CDR3 sequences, roughly 6.5% of which appear only once. The source material was PBMCs, sampled before TCRalphabeta/CD19-depleted stem cell transplant. These receptors all stem from a girl under three years old with combined immunodeficiency, due to receive a stem cell transplant. Both conserved end residues are part of each CDR3. The D gene is left open where the match is weak.

V	J	D	CDR3
TRBV28	TRBJ2-1	TRBD2	CASSALADNEQFF
TRBV6-5	TRBJ2-1	NA	CASSYATGWATPDNEQFF
TRBV11-3	TRBJ2-3	TRBD2	CASSPGLARVTDTQYF
TRBV5-1	TRBJ2-7	NA	CASSLEGAGLTYEQYF
TRBV4-3	TRBJ2-7	TRBD2	CASSQDSPSGVMYF
TRBV15	TRBJ2-2	NA	CATSRETVPGELFF
TRBV29-1	TRBJ2-2	TRBD1	CSVERTGGTTGELFF
TRBV7-6	TRBJ2-5	TRBD2	CASSLDDGGGETQYF
TRBV7-8	TRBJ2-1	NA	CASSLATGNEQFF
TRBV12-3/TRBV12-4	TRBJ2-7	TRBD1	CASSPGQPHYEQYF
TRBV20-1	TRBJ2-1	TRBD2	CSALSGIPTTLTYNEQFF
TRBV20-1	TRBJ1-4	NA	CSAPYYPGSAEKLFF
TRBV5-1	TRBJ2-5	TRBD2	CASSIGLAWEAETQYF
TRBV20-1	TRBJ1-2	TRBD1	CSARTRTGVRFGYTF
TRBV19	TRBJ2-1	TRBD1	CASRETDRGTYNEQFF
TRBV3-1	TRBJ2-5	NA	CASSQANVGTQYF
TRBV18	TRBJ2-1	NA	CASSPPFYQGQFF
TRBV9	TRBJ2-5	NA	CASSVWGEETQYF
TRBV7-9	TRBJ2-1	NA	CASSLESGYNEQFF
TRBV10-3	TRBJ1-2	NA	CAIGQLGPQRDAHYGYTF
TRBV29-1	TRBJ2-7	NA	CSIIQASEQYF
TRBV21-1	TRBJ2-1	NA	CASSKFEEPGREQFF
TRBV18	TRBJ2-1	NA	CASSPGPSYNEQFF
TRBV12-3/TRBV12-4	TRBJ2-5	NA	CASSFGTRKETQYF
TRBV12-3/TRBV12-4	TRBJ2-2	NA	CASSFVGSNGELFF